The 27 T cell receptor beta chains presented below share a single source sample, sequenced in a study of human CD4 T cells and Enterobacteriaceae. Memory CD4+ T cells were sorted as all CD4+ cells except CD45RA+CCR7+CD95- naive cells, over 95% pure. Libraries were prepared by immunoSEQ multiplex PCR; TCRdb keeps only in-frame clonotypes and omits some of them. Of roughly 28,000 clones detected, approximately 80% appear once; the ten largest clones hold roughly 0.88%. Material: memory CD4+ T cells from blood. The receptors shown here come from a human donor in good health.

The V call is TRBV30, the J call TRBJ1-1; D perhaps matches TRBD1 (5 bases). CDR3 length: 14 amino acids. With 3 bases removed from V and 1 base from J, the gap between germline ends came to 12 bases. Germline assignment: CDR1 GTSNPN and CDR2 SVGIG (reference sequence). The CDR3 DNA is TGTGCCTGGAGGCCCGGGGCGGCGAACACTGAAGCTTTCTTT. It specifies CAWRPGAANTEAFF.

The chain has TRBV7-2 and TRBJ2-1; D may match TRBD1 or TRBD2 (6 bases each). This CDR3 contains 17 residues. V was pared by 4 bases and J by 6 bases, with 22 bases between. Looked up from germline, CDR1 is SGHTA and CDR2 is FQGNSA. The CDR3 loop reads CASSSQLGGPFRNEQFF. CDR3 DNA: TGTGCCAGCAGCTCCCAGCTAGGGGGGCCTTTCCGCAATGAGCAGTTCTTC.

This clone was seen just once. The chain links TRBV11-2 to TRBJ1-1; a weak D match, TRBD1 (5 bases). This CDR3 contains 15 residues. Germline CDR1 and CDR2: SGHAT and FQNNGV. Trimming removed 4 bases from V and 5 bases from J, with 17 bases in between. CDR3 sequence reads: CASSSRRGEGTEAFF. The DNA for the CDR3 is TGTGCCAGCAGCTCCAGAAGGGGCGAAGGGACTGAAGCTTTCTTT.

V is TRBV25-1 and J is TRBJ2-5, with unresolved D. Germline loops: CDR1 MGHDK, CDR2 SYGVNS. Trimming stripped 5 bases from V and 3 bases from J, with 16 bases between. The CDR3 consists of 15 residues. Here the CDR3 reads CASSSPTGIKETQYF. The DNA for the CDR3 is TGTGCCAGCAGTTCCCCGACCGGAATAAAAGAGACCCAGTACTTC.

The chain is built from TRBV12-5 and TRBJ2-3; 8 bases line up with TRBD1. Unmatched junction bases numbered 2, after V lost 2 bases and J lost 4 bases. The CDR3 is made up of 14 amino acids. The germline V gene has CDR1 LGHNT and CDR2 FRNRAP. This CDR3 is CASGLQQGADTQYF. The CDR3 bases are TGTGCTAGTGGTTTGCAACAGGGGGCAGATACGCAGTATTTT. The full variable domain, rest sourced from reference TRBV12-5 and TRBJ2-3, is DARVTQTPRHKVTEMGQEVTMRCQPILGHNTVFWYRQTMMQGLELLAYFRNRAPLDDSGMPKDRFSAEMPDATLATLKIQPSEPRDSAVYFCASGLQQGADTQYFGPGTRLTVL.

The gene calls are TRBV6-6 and TRBJ1-5; D perhaps matches TRBD1 (6 bases). V was cut by 2 bases and J by 2 bases, with 10 bases left in between. Germline V gene sequence: CDR1 MNHNY, CDR2 SVGAGI (reference sequence). The length of the CDR3 is 15 residues. The CDR3: CASSYLYRGNQPQHF. The CDR3 coding sequence is TGTGCCAGCAGTTACCTTTACAGGGGCAATCAGCCCCAGCATTTT.

This clone was detected only a few times. The J gene is TRBJ1-5, the V gene TRBV28; perhaps TRBD1 as D (5 bases). Germline V lookup: CDR1 MDHEN, CDR2 SYDVKM. There are 14 residues in the CDR3. The ends were cut back, 2 bases at V and 7 bases at J, with 12 bases in the middle. CDR3 bases: TGTGCCAGCAGTTTACAGGGATTGCTCCAGCCCCAGCATTTT. Protein product: CASSLQGLLQPQHF.

The chain uses TRBV7-9 and TRBJ2-2; possible D gene TRBD2, 6 bases. The germline V gene encodes CDR1 SEHNR and CDR2 FQNEAQ (reference sequence). The CDR3 spans 14 residues. Trimming pared 8 bases from V and 3 bases from J, leaving 13 bases between. CDR3 loop: CASRPGDYTGELFF. CDR3 in DNA: TGTGCCAGCCGACCGGGAGATTACACCGGGGAGCTGTTTTTT.

This clone was counted between two and nine times. CDR3 in DNA: TGTGCCAGCAACCTAGGCGGGGGCAGGGGGCCTGCGGGGGCCAACGTCCTGACTTTC. Translation gives CASNLGGGRGPAGANVLTF. The rearrangement joins TRBV5-4 to TRBJ2-6; maybe TRBD1 (8 bases). Germline lookup yields CDR1 SGHNT and CDR2 YYREEE (reference sequence). The V end lost 6 bases, the J end lost 4 bases, and 26 bases lay between the germline ends. The CDR3 contains 19 residues.

The chain's CDR3 is CAWSVQSGRGSTQYF. Here the CDR3 DNA reads TGTGCCTGGAGTGTACAAAGCGGGAGGGGTTCTACGCAGTATTTT. V is TRBV30 and J is TRBJ2-3, with 10 bases identical to TRBD2. V shed 0 bases and J 8 bases; nucleotides not matched to a gene: 8. Per the germline V gene, CDR1 is GTSNPN and CDR2 is SVGIG (reference sequence). The CDR3 covers 15 residues.

The chain employs TRBV30 and TRBJ1-2; D might be TRBD1 (5 bases). The CDR3 length is 13 residues. From germline, CDR1 is GTSNPN and CDR2 SVGIG (reference sequence). Trimming removed 5 bases from V and 4 bases from J, with 14 bases in between. CDR3 residues: CAWYRDGIYGYTF. The DNA for the CDR3 is TGTGCCTGGTACCGGGACGGAATCTATGGCTACACCTTC.

This chain connects TRBV2 to TRBJ1-5; 10 nucleotides match TRBD1. Germline values: CDR1 SNHLY, CDR2 FYNNEI. The CDR3 is 15 residues long. Unmatched junction bases numbered 6, after V lost 6 bases and J lost 4 bases. CDR3 in amino acids: CASSGQGVGNQPQHF. CDR3 sequence (DNA): TGTGCCAGCAGCGGACAGGGGGTTGGTAATCAGCCCCAGCATTTT.

The chain carries TRBV7-9 and TRBJ2-7; D gene ambiguous. The CDR3 sequence is 14 residues long. V was clipped by 5 bases and J by 2 bases, with 13 bases between them. Looked up from germline, CDR1 is SEHNR and CDR2 is FQNEAQ (reference sequence). In DNA, the CDR3 is TGTGCCAGCAGCCGCCAAGGCGGAGCCTACGAGCAGTACTTC. It specifies CASSRQGGAYEQYF.

For the CDR3, the DNA is TGTGCCAGCAGCTTGTTGGTCAGTTTCGCGGGGGCGAACACCGGGGAGCTGTTTTTT. Its protein product is CASSLLVSFAGANTGELFF. The chain employs TRBV5-6 and TRBJ2-2; 7 bases agree with TRBD2. The ends lost 1 base at V and 0 bases at J; junction bases unmatched: 12. The CDR3 length is 19 residues. Per the germline V gene, CDR1 is SGHDT and CDR2 is YYEEEE. The full variable domain, with the rest looked up from reference TRBV5-6 and TRBJ2-2, is DAGVTQSPTHLIKTRGQQVTLRCSPKSGHDTVSWYQQALGQGPQFIFQYYEEEERQRGNFPDRFSGHQFPNYSSELNVNALLLGDSALYLCASSLLVSFAGANTGELFFGEGSRLTVL.

The J gene is TRBJ1-1, the V gene TRBV7-3; no clear D gene. The germline CDR1 and CDR2 sequences are SGHTA and FQGTGA. Trimming removed 1 base from V and 3 bases from J, with 9 bases in between. CDR3 length: 14 amino acids. CDR3: CASSLMSGDTEAFF. The CDR3, as DNA: TGTGCCAGCAGCTTAATGAGCGGAGACACTGAAGCTTTCTTT. Together with reference TRBV7-3 and TRBJ1-1, the CDR3 gives the full variable domain: GAGVSQTPSNKVTEKGKYVELRCDPISGHTALYWYRQSLGQGPEFLIYFQGTGAADDSGLPNDRFFAVRPEGSVSTLKIQRTERGDSAVYLCASSLMSGDTEAFFGQGTRLTVV.

The chain uses TRBV12-5 and TRBJ2-3; D is ambiguous. V was pared by 2 bases and J by 3 bases, with 6 bases between. The germline V gene has CDR1 LGHNT and CDR2 FRNRAP. The CDR3 is made up of 13 amino acids. The CDR3 sequence is CASGLRETDTQYF. The CDR3 DNA reads TGTGCTAGTGGTTTGAGGGAAACAGATACGCAGTATTTT. The entire variable domain, with the rest obtained from reference TRBV12-5 and TRBJ2-3, is as follows: DARVTQTPRHKVTEMGQEVTMRCQPILGHNTVFWYRQTMMQGLELLAYFRNRAPLDDSGMPKDRFSAEMPDATLATLKIQPSEPRDSAVYFCASGLRETDTQYFGPGTRLTVL.

The J gene is TRBJ1-4, the V gene TRBV30, with 9 bases fitting TRBD1. Germline values: CDR1 GTSNPN, CDR2 SVGIG (reference sequence). This CDR3 has 15 residues. The V and J ends lost 3 bases and 5 bases, in that order; junction bases with no gene match: 7. CDR3 coding DNA: TGTGCCTGGAGAAGGATGGGGACAGGGAATGAAAAACTGTTTTTT. It is translated as CAWRRMGTGNEKLFF.

CDR3 loop: CASSPQGTVGYTF. Written as DNA, the CDR3 is TGTGCCAGCAGCCCACAGGGAACGGTCGGCTACACCTTC. The chain joins TRBV5-4 to TRBJ1-2, with D possibly matching TRBD1 (6 bases). Trimming stripped 4 bases from V and 8 bases from J, with 15 bases between. The CDR3 is made up of 13 amino acids. Per germline, CDR1 SGHNT and CDR2 YYREEE (reference sequence).

The chain couples TRBV28 to TRBJ1-2; no clear D. The ends were cut back, 5 bases at V and 10 bases at J, with 14 bases in the middle. This CDR3 comprises 12 residues. In germline, CDR1 is MDHEN, CDR2 SYDVKM. The CDR3 bases are TGTGCCAGCAGTCCACCCCATTTTGCCTACACCTTC. Translating it yields CASSPPHFAYTF.

J is TRBJ2-1 and V is TRBV7-7, with no clear D. Germline loops: CDR1 SSHAT, CDR2 FNYEAQ (reference sequence). The ends were cut back, 5 bases at V and 5 bases at J, with 16 bases in the middle. The CDR3 is made up of 15 amino acids. CDR3 in amino acids: CASSPGSLANNEQFF. CDR3 DNA sequence: TGTGCCAGCAGCCCCGGTTCATTGGCCAACAATGAGCAGTTCTTC.

The CDR3 region has the DNA TGTGCCAGCAGCTTCTCTGGTGGCAATCAGCCCCAGCATTTT. Encoded protein: CASSFSGGNQPQHF. The chain uses TRBV7-9 and TRBJ1-5; no firm D call. Germline V lookup: CDR1 SEHNR, CDR2 FQNEAQ (reference sequence). V lost 3 bases, J lost 2 bases, and 8 bases lay in between. The length of the CDR3 is 14 residues.

The J gene is TRBJ1-5, the V gene TRBV10-1; no definite D call. This CDR3 is built from 13 residues. CDR1 is WNHNN, CDR2 SYGVQD, per germline (reference sequence). V dropped 6 bases and J dropped 1 base, with 7 bases sitting between them. The CDR3 sequence is CASSQQSNQPQHF. Written as DNA, the CDR3 is TGCGCCAGCAGCCAGCAGAGCAATCAGCCCCAGCATTTT.

J is TRBJ2-7 and V is TRBV5-5; no reliable D call. Germline CDR1 is SGHKS and CDR2 is YYEKEE (reference sequence). The CDR3 loop spans 12 amino acids. V lost 2 bases to trimming and J lost 3 bases, with 6 bases between them. Here the CDR3 DNA reads TGTGCCAGCAGCTTACTGAACTACGAGCAGTACTTC. Translating it yields CASSLLNYEQYF.

The chain recombines TRBV18 with TRBJ1-6; TRBD1 aligns across 12 bases. The CDR3 totals 15 residues. V gave up 2 bases and J gave up 10 bases; unmatched junction bases: 3. Looked up from germline, CDR1 is KGHSH and CDR2 is LQKENI. DNA of the CDR3: TGTGCCAGCTCACCATTGGGACAGGGGGCCTCACCCCTCCACTTT. Its protein product is CASSPLGQGASPLHF.

The chain uses TRBV18 and TRBJ1-1; D is uncertain. This CDR3 comprises 18 residues. V lost 1 base to trimming and J lost 1 base, with 19 bases between them. Germline CDR1 and CDR2: KGHSH and LQKENI. Written as DNA, the CDR3 is TGTGCCAGCTCACCACGAGGAGGGTCTGGTCGGTCGAACACTGAAGCTTTCTTT. Translation gives CASSPRGGSGRSNTEAFF.

V usage is TRBV29-1 and J usage is TRBJ1-1, with D unclear. The V and J ends lost 7 bases and 0 bases respectively, with 3 bases between them. Germline V CDR1 and CDR2: SQVTM, ANQGSEA. This CDR3 region has 10 residues. CDR3 in amino acids: CSAMNTEAFF. DNA for the CDR3: TGCAGCGCTATGAACACTGAAGCTTTCTTT.

This clone was found once. The DNA for the CDR3 is TGTGCCAGTAGTATAGACCGTGGACGGACAAGTGAAGCTTTCTTT. Protein product: CASSIDRGRTSEAFF. The V and J genes are TRBV19 and TRBJ1-1, with D possibly TRBD1 on 5 matching bases. This CDR3 comprises 15 residues. Germline lookup yields CDR1 LNHDA and CDR2 SQIVND (reference sequence). Trimming left V 0 bases short and J 7 bases short, with 15 bases between. The full variable domain, completed using reference TRBV19 and TRBJ1-1, is DGGITQSPKYLFRKEGQNVTLSCEQNLNHDAMYWYRQDPGQGLRLIYYSQIVNDFQKGDIAEGYSVSREKKESFPLTVTSAQKNPTAFYLCASSIDRGRTSEAFFGQGTRLTVV.